What follows are 17 T cell receptor beta chains derived from one specimen sequenced in a study of blood T cell repertoires in COVID-19 (dated by TCRdb to about 2020). Library generation was performed with the immunoSEQ multiplex PCR assay. As stored in TCRdb, this immuneACCESS dataset retains in-frame rearrangements with V and J assigned. A fraction of the clones does not appear; measured against another copy, unresolved V genes explain less than half of the discrepancy, and the remainder lacks a known reason. This sample comprises tens of thousands of clones, roughly 90% of them detected only once. Of the sample, 10% to 15% is held by the ten largest clones. The sequencing sample was made of peripheral blood. The receptors were gathered from an elderly man with acute or convalescent COVID-19.

The V call is TRBV7-9, the J call TRBJ2-7, with 10 bases fitting TRBD1. Germline V gives CDR1 SEHNR, CDR2 FQNEAQ (reference sequence). The length of the CDR3 is 15 residues. Unmatched junction bases numbered 7, after V lost 5 bases and J lost 3 bases. CDR3 in DNA: TGTGCCAGCAGCAGAAGGACAGGGGGGAGCTACGAGCAGTACTTC. Its translation is CASSRRTGGSYEQYF.

This clone was observed a single time. The chain is built from TRBV3-1 (or the pseudogene TRBV3-2) and TRBJ1-1, with unresolved D. The germline V gene has CDR1 LGHDT and CDR2 YNNKEL (reference sequence). V was cut by 0 bases and J by 1 base, with 9 bases left in between. The CDR3 has 15 amino acids. The CDR3 sequence: CASSQDYGGNTEAFF. In DNA form, the CDR3 reads TGTGCCAGCAGCCAAGATTATGGAGGGAACACTGAAGCTTTCTTT.

CDR3 DNA sequence: TGTGCCAGCAGCCTACGACAGCTTCACAATGAGCAGTTCTTC. This gives the protein CASSLRQLHNEQFF. The V and J genes are TRBV7-9 and TRBJ2-1; weak D call: TRBD1 (5 bases). CDR3 size: 14 residues. V lost 5 bases and J 5 bases, leaving 13 bases between the germline ends. Germline V CDR1 and CDR2: SEHNR, FQNEAQ (reference sequence).

The CDR3 region is CATSGQSTGELFF. The CDR3 nucleotides read TGCGCCACGTCGGGACAGAGCACCGGGGAGCTGTTTTTT. The rearrangement uses TRBV10-2 and TRBJ2-2; 7 nucleotides line up with TRBD1. Looked up from germline, CDR1 is WSHSY and CDR2 is SAAADI. This CDR3 is 13 amino acids long. V dropped 10 bases and J dropped 4; count of bases not matched to a gene: 6.

This chain joins TRBV6-5 and TRBJ2-3; tentatively, D is TRBD1 (7 bases). Per germline, CDR1 MNHEY and CDR2 SVGAGI. The CDR3 spans 13 residues. V was cut by 6 bases and J by 5 bases, with 12 bases left in between. The CDR3, as DNA: TGTGCCAGCAGCAGGGGGGCGGGAGATACGCAGTATTTT. Protein product: CASSRGAGDTQYF.

V and J are TRBV11-3 and TRBJ2-1; D not resolved. Germline CDR1 SGHNT, CDR2 YENEEA. The length of the CDR3 is 15 residues. The V and J ends lost 3 bases and 6 bases respectively, with 15 bases between them. CDR3 protein: CASSLRQVDSNEQFF. CDR3 nucleotides: TGTGCCAGCAGCTTGCGTCAGGTGGATTCCAATGAGCAGTTCTTC.

This chain joins TRBV11-2 and TRBJ2-3, with a possible D match to TRBD1 (6 bases). V lost 10 bases and J 2 bases, leaving 13 bases between the germline ends. There are 13 residues in the CDR3. Germline CDR1 reads SGHAT; CDR2 reads FQNNGV. CDR3 DNA: TGTGCCACCACGACAGGAGACACAGATACGCAGTATTTT. The encoded protein is CATTTGDTDTQYF.

With respect to this clone: Other DNA sequences of this sample code for an identical CDR3. This sequence joins TRBV5-6 and TRBJ1-2; TRBD1 agrees at 7 bases. Germline CDR1 and CDR2: SGHDT and YYEEEE. V lost 0 bases to trimming and J lost 4 bases; unmatched junction nucleotides: 6. This CDR3 contains 15 residues. The CDR3 DNA follows: TGTGCCAGCAGCTTGGTTACAGGGGTCGGCTATGGCTACACCTTC. Encoded protein: CASSLVTGVGYGYTF.

The rearrangement joins TRBV6-1 to TRBJ2-5; 10 bases fit TRBD2. The ends lost 2 bases at V and 5 bases at J; junction bases unmatched: 5. Germline V gene sequence: CDR1 MNHNS, CDR2 SASEGT. The CDR3 has 15 residues. The chain's CDR3 is CASSEQRAGGETQYF. CDR3 nucleotide sequence: TGTGCCAGCAGTGAACAGCGAGCGGGGGGGGAGACCCAGTACTTC.

The chain links TRBV5-1 to TRBJ2-5; D gene unclear. The CDR3 spans 12 residues. The germline V gene encodes CDR1 SGHRS and CDR2 YFSETQ. The germline V and J ends were trimmed by 0 bases and 4 bases, with 4 bases remaining between them. The CDR3 DNA is TGCGCCAGCAGCTTGGGGAGAGAGACCCAGTACTTC. The encoded protein is CASSLGRETQYF.

CDR3 in DNA: TGTGCCAGCAGCCAAGCCTACGATACGCAGTATTTT. Its translation: CASSQAYDTQYF. The chain is built from TRBV4-2 and TRBJ2-3, with unresolved D. This CDR3 is 12 amino acids long. V shed 1 base and J shed 6 bases, with 5 bases lying between them. Germline values: CDR1 LGHNA, CDR2 YNFKEQ.

The CDR3 loop reads CASSVEPRGQGTDTQYF. In DNA form, the CDR3 reads TGTGCCAGCAGCGTAGAGCCCCGGGGACAGGGGACAGATACGCAGTATTTT. The V and J genes are TRBV9 and TRBJ2-3; 10 bases are a match to TRBD1. Germline assignment: CDR1 SGDLS and CDR2 YYNGEE. The CDR3 totals 17 residues. After removal of 0 bases from V and 3 bases from J, the junction contained 7 bases not matched to a gene. The full variable domain, rest sourced from reference TRBV9 and TRBJ2-3, is DSGVTQTPKHLITATGQRVTLRCSPRSGDLSVYWYQQSLDQGLQFLIQYYNGEERAKGNILERFSAQQFPDLHSELNLSSLELGDSALYFCASSVEPRGQGTDTQYFGPGTRLTVL.

This clone appeared a few times. The rearrangement joins TRBV28 to TRBJ1-5; a weak D match, TRBD1 (6 bases). This CDR3 is 18 amino acids long. V was shortened by 5 bases and J by 3 bases, with 23 bases between the two germline ends. Germline lookup yields CDR1 MDHEN and CDR2 SYDVKM. This chain's CDR3 is CASSMGVWAGVNNQPQHF. DNA for the CDR3: TGTGCCAGCAGTATGGGTGTGTGGGCAGGGGTCAACAATCAGCCCCAGCATTTT.

This chain uses TRBV6-5 with TRBJ1-6; D perhaps matches TRBD1 (5 bases). The V gene's germline CDR1 is MNHEY and CDR2 SVGAGI. V was shortened by 6 bases and J by 13 bases, with 16 bases between the two germline ends. CDR3 length: 13 residues. This CDR3 reads CASSPGSFPPLHF. The CDR3 DNA reads TGTGCCAGCAGCCCAGGGTCCTTCCCGCCCCTCCACTTT.

The chain uses TRBV5-6 and TRBJ1-3, with unresolved D. Per the germline V gene, CDR1 is SGHDT and CDR2 is YYEEEE. The CDR3 sequence is 15 residues long. V dropped 4 bases and J dropped 4 bases, with 15 bases sitting between them. In DNA form, the CDR3 reads TGTGCCAGCAGCGCCCGCCGAGGGAGCGGAAACACCATATATTTT. Protein sequence: CASSARRGSGNTIYF.

The chain couples TRBV15 to TRBJ1-2; weak D call: TRBD1 (5 bases). The CDR3 is 14 residues long. The V and J ends lost 6 bases and 3 bases respectively, with 14 bases between them. The V gene's germline CDR1 is LNHNV and CDR2 YYDKDF (reference sequence). CDR3 coding DNA: TGTGCCACCAGGCCGGGGGGGAAATACTATGGCTACACCTTC. Translation gives CATRPGGKYYGYTF.

The V and J genes are TRBV3-1 (or the pseudogene TRBV3-2) and TRBJ1-6, with 7 bases that match TRBD1. With 1 base clipped from V and 7 bases from J, the junction kept 1 base outside the gene matches. CDR3 length equals 14 residues. CDR1 and CDR2 from the germline V gene are LGHDT and YNNKEL (reference sequence). For the CDR3, the DNA is TGTGCCAGCAGCCAAGGCAGGGGGAATTCACCCCTCCACTTT. Translation gives CASSQGRGNSPLHF.